This T cell receptor beta chain comes out of a study of blood T cell repertoires in COVID-19. Study at large: In each case, the material was cDNA or gDNA derived from T cells, B-cell-depleted T cells, or PBMCs.

Per the study methods: Reference gene primer amplification in the assay estimated nucleated cell counts. The protocol was immunoSEQ multiplex PCR, while the TCRdb copy is restricted to in-frame clones and leaves out a portion. V and J calls and clone size follow that table, whereas D and trimming were derived from the DNA. The data hold about 150,000 clones, with around four fifths observed a single time. This clone was observed a single time. Individuals drawn from about two dozen US areas were roughly 18 to 100 years old. The CDR3 runs 15 residues. CDR1 and CDR2 from the germline V gene are MNHEY and SMNVEV (reference sequence). Unmatched junction bases numbered 4, after V lost 6 bases and J lost 1 base.

The rearrangement uses TRBV27 and TRBJ1-5; 9 bases align to TRBD1. Sequencing was carried out using PBMCs or T cells enriched from blood (not recorded which). The origin of this receptor is a man aged 45-60 years who had recovered from COVID-19. In DNA form, the CDR3 reads TGTGCCAGCAGCTACAGGGGGCAAAGCAATCAGCCCCAGCATTTT. It translates to CASSYRGQSNQPQHF.